The rows below give T cell receptor beta chains drawn from one sample of a study of post-analysis software for immune sequencing data. A single record per CDR3 protein comes from TCRdb applying MiXCR to the PCR reads. The data show 350,000 to 500,000 distinct CDR3 sequences, with roughly 38% seen just once and approximately 7.6% held by the top ten. The sample taken for sequencing was blood. The receptors come from a girl aged 2 to 9 with multiple sclerosis. The CDR3 runs from the conserved cysteine through the conserved F or W. D genes are given only for firm matches.

TRBD1,TRBV7-2,TRBJ1-1,CASSSYPTGVLSMNTEAFF
NA,TRBV29-1,TRBJ1-2,CSVEDLRRGSGYTF
TRBD1,TRBV5-1,TRBJ2-5,CASSVGTDNPQEETQYF
TRBD2,TRBV12-3/TRBV12-4,NA,CVSSPGLAGVETQYF
NA,TRBV20-1,TRBJ2-7,CSARGPATYEQYF
NA,TRBV20-1,TRBJ1-1,CSAKLNTEAFF
TRBD1,TRBV28,TRBJ1-6,CASGPGQGYSPLHF
TRBD1,TRBV7-2,TRBJ1-2,CASSLEGGTASYGYTF
NA,TRBV5-1,TRBJ1-2,CASSLERTRDGYTF
TRBD2,TRBV20-1,TRBJ2-5,CSALRVPGLLRPETQYF
NA,TRBV27,TRBJ2-5,CASSSVAVEGLQETQYF
NA,TRBV3-1,TRBJ2-3,CASRPTHLSRGTQYF
NA,TRBV7-9,TRBJ2-7,CASSLVAIITYEQYF
TRBD1,TRBV4-1,TRBJ1-1,CASRSPGQGVGEAFF
NA,TRBV10-3,TRBJ1-2,CAISESPTRGYTF
NA,TRBV20-1,TRBJ1-4,CSAREGAGSLNEKLFF
NA,TRBV2,TRBJ2-4,CASSGIAKNIQYF
NA,TRBV6-2/TRBV6-3,NA,CASSWDIDYEQYF